The entry that follows covers one TCR beta chain sequence. The entry originates in a study of identical twins. MiXCR, run by TCRdb on the 5' RACE reads, gives a single entry per CDR3 protein. The sample comprises about 690,000 distinct CDR3 sequences, 20% to 25% of which are singletons, and roughly 4% rests with the top ten. The CDR3 extends over 15 amino acids. Trimming removed 5 bases from V and 6 bases from J; junction bases left unmatched: 9. Germline CDR1 reads DFQATT; CDR2 reads SNEGSKA (reference sequence). The same data also contributed to another study, on T cells expressing NK-cell markers.

The sequence was collected from a woman aged 18-29 years in good health. Source material: PBMCs. The chain is built from TRBV20-1 and TRBJ2-3, with 12 bases lining up with TRBD2. The CDR3 region has the DNA TGCAGTGCTCAAAGGGGTCTAGCGGGAGGGGATACGCAGTATTTT. This translates into CSAQRGLAGGDTQYF.